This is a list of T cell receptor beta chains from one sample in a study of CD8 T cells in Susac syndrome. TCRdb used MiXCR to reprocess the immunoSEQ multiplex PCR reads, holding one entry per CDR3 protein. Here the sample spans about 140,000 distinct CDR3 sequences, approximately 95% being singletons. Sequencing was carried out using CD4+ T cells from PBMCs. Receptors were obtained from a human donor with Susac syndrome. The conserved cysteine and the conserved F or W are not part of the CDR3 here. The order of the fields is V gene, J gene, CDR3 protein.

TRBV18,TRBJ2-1,ASSPIQYNEQF
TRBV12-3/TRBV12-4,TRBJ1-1,ASSHDSHTEAF
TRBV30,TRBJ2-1,AWGRGSQIEQF
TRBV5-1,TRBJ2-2,ASSPQDRGNTGELF
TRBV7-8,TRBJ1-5,ASSPMGVGEVNQPQH
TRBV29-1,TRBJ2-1,SVSPRVDYNEQF
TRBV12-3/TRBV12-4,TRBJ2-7,ASSPGQGYSYEQY
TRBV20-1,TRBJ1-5,SAVGQGDQPQH
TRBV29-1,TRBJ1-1,SVESMAVGTEAF
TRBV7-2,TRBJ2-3,ASSSWTGGTDTQY
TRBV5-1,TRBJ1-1,ASSFGGVNTEAF
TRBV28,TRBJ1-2,ASSYRHANYGYT
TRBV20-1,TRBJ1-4,SVRRQGVNEKLF
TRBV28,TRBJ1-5,ASIADSNQPQH